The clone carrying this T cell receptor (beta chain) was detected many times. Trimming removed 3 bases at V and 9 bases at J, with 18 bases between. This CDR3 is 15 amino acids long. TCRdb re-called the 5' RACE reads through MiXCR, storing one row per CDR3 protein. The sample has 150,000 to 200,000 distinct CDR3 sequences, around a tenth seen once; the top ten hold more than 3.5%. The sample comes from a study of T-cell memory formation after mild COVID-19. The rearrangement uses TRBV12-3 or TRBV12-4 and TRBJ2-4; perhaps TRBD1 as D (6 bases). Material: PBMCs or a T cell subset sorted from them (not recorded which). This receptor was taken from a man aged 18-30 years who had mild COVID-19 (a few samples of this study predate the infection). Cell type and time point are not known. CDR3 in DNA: TGTGCCAGCAGTTTCGGCAGGGGCTTATCGGCCATTCAGTACTTC. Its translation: CASSFGRGLSAIQYF.